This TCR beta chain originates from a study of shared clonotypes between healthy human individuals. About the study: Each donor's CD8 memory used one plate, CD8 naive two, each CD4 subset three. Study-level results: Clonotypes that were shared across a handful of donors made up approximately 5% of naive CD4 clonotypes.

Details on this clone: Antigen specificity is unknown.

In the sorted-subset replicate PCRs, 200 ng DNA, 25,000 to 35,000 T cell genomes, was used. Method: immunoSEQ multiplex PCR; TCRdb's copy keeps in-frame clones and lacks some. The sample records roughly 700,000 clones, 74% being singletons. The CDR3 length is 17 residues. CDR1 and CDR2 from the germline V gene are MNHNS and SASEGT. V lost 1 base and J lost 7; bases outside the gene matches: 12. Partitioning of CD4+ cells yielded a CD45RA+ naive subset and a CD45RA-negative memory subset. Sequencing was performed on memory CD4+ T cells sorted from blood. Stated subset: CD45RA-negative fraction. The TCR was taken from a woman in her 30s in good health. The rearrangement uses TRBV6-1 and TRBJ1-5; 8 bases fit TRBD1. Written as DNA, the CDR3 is TGTGCCAGCAGTGAAGGACGCAGGCAGGGGGCGAGGCAGCCCCAGCATTTT. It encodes CASSEGRRQGARQPQHF.